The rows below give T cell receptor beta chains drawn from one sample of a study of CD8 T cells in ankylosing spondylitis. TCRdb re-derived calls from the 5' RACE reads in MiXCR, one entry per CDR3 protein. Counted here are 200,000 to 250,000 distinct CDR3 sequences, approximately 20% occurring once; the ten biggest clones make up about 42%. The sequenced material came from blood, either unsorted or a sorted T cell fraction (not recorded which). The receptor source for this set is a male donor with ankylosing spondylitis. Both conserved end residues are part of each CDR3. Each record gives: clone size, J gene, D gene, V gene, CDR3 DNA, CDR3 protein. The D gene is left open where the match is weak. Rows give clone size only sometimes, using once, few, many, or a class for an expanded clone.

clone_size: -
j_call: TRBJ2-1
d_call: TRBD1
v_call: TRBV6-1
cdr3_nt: TGTGCCAGCAGTGAGTGGACAGGGGGCAATGAGCAGTTCTTC
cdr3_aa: CASSEWTGGNEQFF

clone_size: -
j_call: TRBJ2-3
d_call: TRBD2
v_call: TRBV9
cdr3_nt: TGTGCCAGCAGCTCCGGCCTAGCGGGAGTTGTTGGCACAGATACGCAGTATTTT
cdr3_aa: CASSSGLAGVVGTDTQYF

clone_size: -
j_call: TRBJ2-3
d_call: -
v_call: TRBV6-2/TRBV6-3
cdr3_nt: TGTGCCAGCAGTGGGACGGGGGACAGCACAGATACGCAGTATTTT
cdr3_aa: CASSGTGDSTDTQYF

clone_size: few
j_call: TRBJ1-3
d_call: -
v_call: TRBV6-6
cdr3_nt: TGTGCCAGCAGCCCGTCCGGCACCATATATTTT
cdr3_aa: CASSPSGTIYF

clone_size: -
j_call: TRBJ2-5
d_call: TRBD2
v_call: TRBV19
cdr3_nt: TGTGCCAGTAGTCCTAGCGGGAGTTGGGAGACCCAGTACTTC
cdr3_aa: CASSPSGSWETQYF

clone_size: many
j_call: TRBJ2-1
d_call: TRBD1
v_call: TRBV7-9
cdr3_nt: TGTGCCAGCAGTGGAACAGGGGCCTCTCACAATGAGCAGTTCTTC
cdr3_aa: CASSGTGASHNEQFF

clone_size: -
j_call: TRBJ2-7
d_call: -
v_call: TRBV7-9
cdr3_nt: TGTGCCAGCAGCTCGGACGGGTATGACGAGCAGTACTTC
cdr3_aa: CASSSDGYDEQYF

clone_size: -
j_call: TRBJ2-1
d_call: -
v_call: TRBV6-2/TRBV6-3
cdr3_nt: TGTGCCAGCAGTTCAGGGGACGGGGCCCGTCACAATGAGCAGTTCTTC
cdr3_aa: CASSSGDGARHNEQFF

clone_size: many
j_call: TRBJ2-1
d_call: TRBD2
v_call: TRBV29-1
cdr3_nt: TGCAGCGTTCCCGCACTAGCGGGAATGTTCTTC
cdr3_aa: CSVPALAGMFF

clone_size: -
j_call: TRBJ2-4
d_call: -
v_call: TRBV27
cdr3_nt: TGTGCCAGCAGTTTCCCCGGCGGCATTCAGTACTTC
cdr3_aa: CASSFPGGIQYF

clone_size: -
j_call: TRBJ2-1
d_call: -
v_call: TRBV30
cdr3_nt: TGTGCCTGGAGTTACCCGCAGGGATTTGAGCAGTTCTTC
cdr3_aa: CAWSYPQGFEQFF

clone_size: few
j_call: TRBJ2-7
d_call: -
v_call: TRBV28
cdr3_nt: TGTGCCAGCAGTTATTCGGGAGCCTACGAGCAGTACTTC
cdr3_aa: CASSYSGAYEQYF

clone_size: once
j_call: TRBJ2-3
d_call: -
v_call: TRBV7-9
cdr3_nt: TGTGCCAGCAGCTTAGCCGGCGGGACAGAGACTACAGATACGCAGTATTTT
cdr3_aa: CASSLAGGTETTDTQYF

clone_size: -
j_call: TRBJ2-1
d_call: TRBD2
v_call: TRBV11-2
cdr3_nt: TGTGCCAGCAGCTGGACTAGCGGGAGGGGCAATGAGCAGTTCTTC
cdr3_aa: CASSWTSGRGNEQFF

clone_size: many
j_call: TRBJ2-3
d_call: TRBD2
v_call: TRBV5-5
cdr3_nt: TGTGCCAGCAGCTTGGGACTAGCGGAGCCCACAGATACGCAGTATTTT
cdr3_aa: CASSLGLAEPTDTQYF

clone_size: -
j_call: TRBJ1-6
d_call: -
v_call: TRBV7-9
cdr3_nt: TGTGCCAGCAGCAACAGCGTCTCCTATAATTCACCCCTCCACTTT
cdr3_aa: CASSNSVSYNSPLHF

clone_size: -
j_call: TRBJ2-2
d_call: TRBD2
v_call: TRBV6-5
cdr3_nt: TGTGCCAGCAGTTACGCGCCTAGCGGGAGCACCGGGGAGCTGTTTTTT
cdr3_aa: CASSYAPSGSTGELFF

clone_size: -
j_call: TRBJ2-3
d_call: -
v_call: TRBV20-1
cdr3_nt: TGCAGTGCTAGAGTTCGCGGGACTAGCACAGATACGCAGTATTTT
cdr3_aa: CSARVRGTSTDTQYF

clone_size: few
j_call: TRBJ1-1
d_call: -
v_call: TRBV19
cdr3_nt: TGTGCCAGTAGTATAGATCGTCCCGGGGTGAACACTGAAGCTTTCTTT
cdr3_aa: CASSIDRPGVNTEAFF

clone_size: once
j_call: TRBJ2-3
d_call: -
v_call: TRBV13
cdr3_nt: TGTGCCAGCAGCCTGGGCACTAGAGCAGATACGCAGTATTTT
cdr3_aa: CASSLGTRADTQYF

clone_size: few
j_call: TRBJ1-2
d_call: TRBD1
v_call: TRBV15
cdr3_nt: TGTGCCACCAGCAGAGATTGGACAGGACAGAATGGCTACACCTTC
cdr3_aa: CATSRDWTGQNGYTF

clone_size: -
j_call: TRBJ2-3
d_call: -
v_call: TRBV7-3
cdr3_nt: TGTGCCAGCAGCTCATGGGGCGGAGATACGCAGTATTTT
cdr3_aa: CASSSWGGDTQYF

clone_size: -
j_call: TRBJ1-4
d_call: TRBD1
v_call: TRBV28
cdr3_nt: TGTGCCAGCAGTTCTACATACCTTGGACAGGGGGCGGCTAATGAAAAACTGTTTTTT
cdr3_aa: CASSSTYLGQGAANEKLFF

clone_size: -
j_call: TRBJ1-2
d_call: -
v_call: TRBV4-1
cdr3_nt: TGCGCCAGCAGCCAAGTCGGCCTGTCAGACTATGGCTACACCTTC
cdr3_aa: CASSQVGLSDYGYTF

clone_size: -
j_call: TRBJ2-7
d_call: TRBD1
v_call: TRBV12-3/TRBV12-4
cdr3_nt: TGTGCCAGCAGTTTAGCGACAGGGGAGGTCCTTTACGAGCAGTACTTC
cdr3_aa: CASSLATGEVLYEQYF

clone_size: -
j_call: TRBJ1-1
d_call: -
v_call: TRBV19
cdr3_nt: TGTGCCAGTAGTATCCCGACAGGAATGAACACTGAAGCTTTCTTT
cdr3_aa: CASSIPTGMNTEAFF

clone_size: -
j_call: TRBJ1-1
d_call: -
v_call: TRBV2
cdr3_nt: TGTGCCAGCAGTGAAGCCGGCAAGACTGAAGCTTTCTTT
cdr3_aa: CASSEAGKTEAFF

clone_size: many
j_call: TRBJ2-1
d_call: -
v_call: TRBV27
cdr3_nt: TGTGCCAGCAGTTTAGGACGGTACAATGAGCAGTTCTTC
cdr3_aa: CASSLGRYNEQFF

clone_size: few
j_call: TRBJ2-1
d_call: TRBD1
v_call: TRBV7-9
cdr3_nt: TGTGCCAGCAGCTCTTCGGACAGGGTGAATGAGCAGTTCTTC
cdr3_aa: CASSSSDRVNEQFF

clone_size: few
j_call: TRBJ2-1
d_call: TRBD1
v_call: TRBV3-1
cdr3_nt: TGTGCCAGCAGCCAAGATGGGGGACAGGTCCTCCCTGATTACAATGAGCAGTTCTTC
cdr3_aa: CASSQDGGQVLPDYNEQFF

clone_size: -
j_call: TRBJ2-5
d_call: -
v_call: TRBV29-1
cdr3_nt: TGCAGCGTTGTAGGAGGGACAGTCCAAGAGACCCAGTACTTC
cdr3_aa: CSVVGGTVQETQYF

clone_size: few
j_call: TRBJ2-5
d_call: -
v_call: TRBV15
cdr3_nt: TGTGCCACCAGCAGAGATCTAGGTCTTGGTGAGACCCAGTACTTC
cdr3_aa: CATSRDLGLGETQYF

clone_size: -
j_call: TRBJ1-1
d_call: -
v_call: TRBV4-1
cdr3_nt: TGCGCCAGCAGCCAAGGACCTTTTGGGGGCAGGGGAAACACTGAAGCTTTCTTT
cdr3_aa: CASSQGPFGGRGNTEAFF

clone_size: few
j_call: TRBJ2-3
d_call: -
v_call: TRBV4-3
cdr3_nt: TGCGCCAGCAGCCAGTCTTGGGCACGACAGGGAGGTTTAGATACGCAGTATTTT
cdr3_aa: CASSQSWARQGGLDTQYF

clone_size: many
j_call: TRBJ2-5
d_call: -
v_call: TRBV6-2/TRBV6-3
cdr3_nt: TGTGCCAGCAGCACGGCGTCAGCGCTCCTCCAAGAGACCCAGTACTTC
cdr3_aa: CASSTASALLQETQYF

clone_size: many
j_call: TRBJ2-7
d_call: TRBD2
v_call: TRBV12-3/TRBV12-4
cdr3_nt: TGTGCCAGCAGTTTAGGCGGGAGTGCCTACGAGCAGTACTTC
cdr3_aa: CASSLGGSAYEQYF

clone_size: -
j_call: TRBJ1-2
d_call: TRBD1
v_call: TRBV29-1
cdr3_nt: TGCAGCGTCCCTTCCGACAGGGGAGGCTACACCTTC
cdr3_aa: CSVPSDRGGYTF

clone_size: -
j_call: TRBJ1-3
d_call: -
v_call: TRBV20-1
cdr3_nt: TGCAGTGCTTTTGAGGAGACTGGAAACACCATATATTTT
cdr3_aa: CSAFEETGNTIYF

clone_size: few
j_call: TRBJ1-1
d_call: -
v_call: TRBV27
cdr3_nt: TGTGCCAGCAGCGCCCTAATGAACACTGAAGCTTTCTTT
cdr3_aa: CASSALMNTEAFF

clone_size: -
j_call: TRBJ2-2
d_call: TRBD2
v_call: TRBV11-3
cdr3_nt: TGTGCCAGCAGCTTCGTAACTAGCGGTACCGGGGAGCTGTTTTTT
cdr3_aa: CASSFVTSGTGELFF

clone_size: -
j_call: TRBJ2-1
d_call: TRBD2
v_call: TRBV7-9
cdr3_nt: TGTGCCAGCAGCATCGGACTAGCGGAGGAGCAGTTCTTC
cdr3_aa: CASSIGLAEEQFF

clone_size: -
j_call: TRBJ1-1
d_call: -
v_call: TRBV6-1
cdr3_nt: TGTGCCAGCAGCCAAGCTATGAACACTGAAGCTTTCTTT
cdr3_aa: CASSQAMNTEAFF